Presented here are 24 T cell receptor beta chains from one specimen sequenced in a study of blood T cell repertoires in COVID-19. Some clones are missing from TCRdb's copy, which holds only in-frame ones; the method was immunoSEQ multiplex PCR. The repertoire consists of over 40,000 clones, with 65% to 90% occurring once and the leading ten covering 2.5% to 3%. Sequencing was carried out using peripheral blood. These receptors were collected from an elderly woman with acute or convalescent COVID-19.

J is TRBJ2-1 and V is TRBV4-1; D possibly corresponds to TRBD2 (6 bases). V lost 3 bases and J lost 12, with 12 bases in between. The CDR3 consists of 12 residues. Per the germline V gene, CDR1 is MGHRA and CDR2 is YSYEKL. CDR3 sequence (DNA): TGCGCCAGCAGCCACGGGGGTTCGATGCAGTTCTTC. The encoded protein is CASSHGGSMQFF.

This clone appeared a single time. This rearrangement joins TRBV27 to TRBJ1-5; TRBD1 matches 9 bases. CDR3 length: 14 amino acids. CDR1 is MNHEY, CDR2 SMNVEV, per germline (reference sequence). V trimming: 4 bases; J trimming: 7 bases; junction bases outside the gene matches: 5. Here the CDR3 reads CASSSGQGYQPQHF. Here the CDR3 DNA reads TGTGCCAGCAGTTCAGGACAGGGGTACCAGCCCCAGCATTTT.

This chain connects TRBV3-1 (or the pseudogene TRBV3-2) to TRBJ2-1; D is unresolved. V shed 2 bases and J shed 0 bases, with 14 bases lying between them. Germline V gene sequence: CDR1 LGHDT, CDR2 YNNKEL (reference sequence). CDR3 length: 17 amino acids. The CDR3 here is CASSQYGSSDSYNEQFF. The CDR3 DNA reads as TGTGCCAGCAGCCAATATGGGTCCAGCGACTCCTACAATGAGCAGTTCTTC.

V usage is TRBV4-1 and J usage is TRBJ1-2; D may be TRBD1 (6 bases). V lost 0 bases and J 4 bases, leaving 18 bases between the germline ends. CDR3 size: 17 residues. The germline CDR1 and CDR2 sequences are MGHRA and YSYEKL. The CDR3 region is CASSQESSYGTPYGYTF. The CDR3 nucleotides read TGCGCCAGCAGCCAAGAGTCGAGTTATGGGACACCCTATGGCTACACCTTC.

This chain joins TRBV15 and TRBJ2-4; TRBD1 matches at 7 bases. The CDR3 runs to 15 residues. The germline V gene encodes CDR1 LNHNV and CDR2 YYDKDF (reference sequence). The junction had 0 bases not matched to a gene; V was cut back by 0 bases and J by 1 base. CDR3 region: CATSRDRGAKNIQYF. CDR3 nucleotides: TGTGCCACCAGCAGAGACAGGGGGGCCAAAAACATTCAGTACTTC. Variable domain in full (rest from reference TRBV15 and TRBJ2-4): DAMVIQNPRYQVTQFGKPVTLSCSQTLNHNVMYWYQQKSSQAPKLLFHYYDKDFNNEADTPDNFQSRRPNTSFCFLDIRSPGLGDTAMYLCATSRDRGAKNIQYFGAGTRLSVL.

This chain joins TRBV9 and TRBJ2-3; 8 bases agree with TRBD2. The V gene's germline CDR1 is SGDLS and CDR2 YYNGEE. The ends lost 4 bases at V and 6 bases at J; junction bases unmatched: 13. The CDR3 is made up of 16 amino acids. The CDR3 DNA reads as TGTGCCAGCAGCTTCTCAGCGGGGGCTAAAGGTGATACGCAGTATTTT. Translation: CASSFSAGAKGDTQYF.

The chain carries TRBV27 and TRBJ1-2; TRBD1 matches 7 bases. V lost 0 bases, J lost 5 bases, and 3 bases stayed unmatched. The CDR3 extends over 14 amino acids. Per germline, CDR1 MNHEY and CDR2 SMNVEV (reference sequence). The CDR3 sequence is CASSLSGGGYGYTF. The CDR3 nucleotides read TGTGCCAGCAGTTTATCAGGGGGCGGGTATGGCTACACCTTC.

The chain joins TRBV10-3 to TRBJ1-2; 10 bases agree with TRBD1. After removal of 2 bases from V and 5 bases from J, the junction contained 5 bases not matched to a gene. The CDR3 contains 15 residues. The germline gives CDR1 ENHRY, CDR2 SYGVKD. CDR3 DNA sequence: TGTGCCATCAGTGAGACGGACAGGGGGTCATATGGCTACACCTTC. Protein: CAISETDRGSYGYTF.

The J gene is TRBJ2-1, the V gene TRBV6-5; possibly TRBD2 for D (7 bases). The CDR3 covers 15 residues. The V end lost 5 bases, the J end lost 10 bases, and 21 bases lay between the germline ends. CDR1 MNHEY and CDR2 SVGAGI come from the germline V gene. CDR3 in amino acids: CASSLGIGGEKEQFF. DNA for the CDR3: TGTGCCAGCAGTCTAGGAATAGGGGGGGAGAAAGAGCAGTTCTTC.

CDR3 nucleotides: TGTGCCAGCCGCTCTGGGGGGGCCCGCAATCAGCCCCAGCATTTT. Protein product: CASRSGGARNQPQHF. The V and J genes are TRBV5-8 and TRBJ1-5; D is perhaps TRBD1 (6 bases). Per germline, CDR1 SGHTS and CDR2 YDEGEE. CDR3 length equals 15 residues. The ends were cut back, 7 bases at V and 2 bases at J, with 16 bases in the middle.

The J gene is TRBJ1-2, the V gene TRBV5-5; 9 bases align to TRBD1. Germline CDR1 reads SGHKS; CDR2 reads YYEKEE (reference sequence). Trimming at V came to 4 bases and at J to 3 bases, leaving 7 bases not matched to a gene. There are 15 residues in the CDR3. CDR3 loop: CASSTSTGGHYGYTF. CDR3 nucleotides: TGTGCCAGCAGCACGAGCACAGGGGGCCACTATGGCTACACCTTC.

CDR3 sequence reads: CASSIDGQGRLGSNQPQHF. The DNA for the CDR3 is TGTGCCAGTAGTATAGACGGACAGGGGCGGTTAGGGAGCAATCAGCCCCAGCATTTT. The chain combines TRBV19 with TRBJ1-5; the match to TRBD1 covers 9 bases. This CDR3 contains 19 residues. J was trimmed by 1 base and V by 0 bases; bases with no gene match: 10. The germline gives CDR1 LNHDA, CDR2 SQIVND (reference sequence).

This rearrangement joins TRBV12-5 to TRBJ1-1; no clear D. Germline CDR1 reads LGHNT; CDR2 reads FRNRAP. Trimming pared 1 base from V and 1 base from J, leaving 4 bases between. The CDR3 is 13 residues long. The CDR3: CASGLDGNTEAFF. The CDR3 DNA reads as TGTGCTAGTGGTTTGGACGGGAACACTGAAGCTTTCTTT.

In this sample, this clone turned up a few times. The V and J genes are TRBV21-1 and TRBJ1-2. TRBV21-1 is termed a pseudogene. CDR3 size: 16 residues. The CDR3 here is CASSFSSGIPYYGYTF. CDR3 nucleotide sequence: TGTGCCAGCAGCTTTAGTAGTGGTATTCCCTACTATGGCTACACCTTC.

The rearrangement links TRBV29-1 to TRBJ2-2; D gene ambiguous. V lost 4 bases and J 1 base, leaving 7 bases between the germline ends. Germline loops: CDR1 SQVTM, CDR2 ANQGSEA. This CDR3 region has 13 residues. The CDR3 reads CSVGELNTGELFF. The DNA for the CDR3 is TGCAGCGTTGGTGAACTGAACACCGGGGAGCTGTTTTTT.

The genes are TRBV30 and TRBJ2-7, with TRBD1 identical over 7 bases. With V trimmed by 3 bases and J by 0 bases, 14 bases remained unmatched. Germline V gene lookup returns CDR1 GTSNPN and CDR2 SVGIG (reference sequence). The CDR3 loop spans 17 amino acids. Here the CDR3 DNA reads TGTGCCTGGAGGAGTATTAACCGGGACAGACCCTCCTACGAGCAGTACTTC. Its protein is CAWRSINRDRPSYEQYF.

The rearrangement uses TRBV9 and TRBJ1-2, with TRBD1 as a possible D gene (6 bases). The V gene lost 4 bases and the J gene lost 8 bases, with 21 bases spanning the gap. The CDR3 is 15 residues long. From germline, CDR1 is SGDLS and CDR2 YYNGEE. The CDR3 region has the DNA TGTGCCAGCAGCCCCGGAGGTAGGGGGTTTTCCGGCTACACCTTC. This sequence encodes CASSPGGRGFSGYTF.

This chain links TRBV4-1 with TRBJ2-7, with 8 bases fitting TRBD1. The CDR3 consists of 16 residues. Germline CDR1 MGHRA, CDR2 YSYEKL. The junction had 8 bases not matched to a gene; V was cut back by 0 bases and J by 4 bases. CDR3 in amino acids: CASSQEGPRQGYEQYF. CDR3 sequence (DNA): TGCGCCAGCAGCCAAGAGGGACCGAGACAGGGGTACGAGCAGTACTTC.

The V call is TRBV4-2, the J call TRBJ2-3; 8 bases are a match to TRBD1. The trim removed 4 bases at V and 7 bases at J, leaving 10 bases unmatched. CDR3 length: 15 residues. The germline V gene encodes CDR1 LGHNA and CDR2 YNFKEQ. DNA for the CDR3: TGTGCCAGCAGCCGGGGACAGGACGGATTAAATACGCAGTATTTT. It specifies CASSRGQDGLNTQYF.

The gene calls are TRBV2 and TRBJ2-5; 7 nucleotides line up with TRBD1. Germline V gene sequence: CDR1 SNHLY, CDR2 FYNNEI. The CDR3 totals 14 residues. Trimming took 5 bases from V and 4 from J; bases not matched to a gene: 7. The CDR3 is CASSLGTARETQYF. The CDR3 coding sequence is TGTGCCAGCAGTCTCGGGACAGCGAGAGAGACCCAGTACTTC.

The genes are TRBV15 and TRBJ2-5; weak D call: TRBD1 (6 bases). Trimming removed 1 base at V and 4 bases at J, with 10 bases between. This CDR3 has 14 residues. The germline V gene has CDR1 LNHNV and CDR2 YYDKDF (reference sequence). Here the CDR3 DNA reads TGTGCCACCAGCAGAGCGGGGACATCAGAGACCCAGTACTTC. Its translation: CATSRAGTSETQYF.

The CDR3 nucleotides are TGTGCCAGCAGCTTGTCCCAGATGAACACTGAAGCTTTCTTT. Protein product: CASSLSQMNTEAFF. This chain uses TRBV5-4 with TRBJ1-1; D uncertain. The germline V gene encodes CDR1 SGHNT and CDR2 YYREEE (reference sequence). The CDR3 is 14 amino acids. Trimming stripped 1 base from V and 0 bases from J, with 7 bases between.

The V call is TRBV18, the J call TRBJ1-2, with D unresolved. There are 14 residues in the CDR3. Germline assignment: CDR1 KGHSH and CDR2 LQKENI. V was trimmed by 3 bases and J by 6 bases, leaving 14 bases between them. This chain's CDR3 is CASSPRSTGDGYTF. CDR3 DNA: TGTGCCAGCTCACCTCGCTCAACCGGGGATGGCTACACCTTC.

The V and J genes are TRBV12-3 or TRBV12-4 and TRBJ1-2; no clear D. The CDR3 consists of 13 residues. Deletions cut 8 bases from V and 4 bases from J, with 14 bases between. The DNA of the CDR3 is TGTGCCAGCTCCCAATTCGGAGGCTATGGCTACACCTTC. Its translation is CASSQFGGYGYTF.